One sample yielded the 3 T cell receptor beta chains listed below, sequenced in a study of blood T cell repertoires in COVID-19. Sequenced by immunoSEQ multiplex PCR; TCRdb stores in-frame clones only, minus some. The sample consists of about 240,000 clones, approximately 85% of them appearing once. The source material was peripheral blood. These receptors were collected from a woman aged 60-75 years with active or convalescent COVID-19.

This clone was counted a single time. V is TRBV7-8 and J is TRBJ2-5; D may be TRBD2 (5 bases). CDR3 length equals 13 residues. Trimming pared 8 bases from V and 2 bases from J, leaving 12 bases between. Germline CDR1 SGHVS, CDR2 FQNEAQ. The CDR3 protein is CASGGGFQETQYF. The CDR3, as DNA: TGTGCCAGCGGAGGAGGATTTCAAGAGACCCAGTACTTC.

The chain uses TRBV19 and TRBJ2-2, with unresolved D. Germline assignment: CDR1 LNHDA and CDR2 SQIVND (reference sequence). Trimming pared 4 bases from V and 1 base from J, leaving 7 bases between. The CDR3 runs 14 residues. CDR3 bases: TGTGCCAGTAGTAGACCAGGGAACACCGGGGAGCTGTTTTTT. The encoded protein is CASSRPGNTGELFF.

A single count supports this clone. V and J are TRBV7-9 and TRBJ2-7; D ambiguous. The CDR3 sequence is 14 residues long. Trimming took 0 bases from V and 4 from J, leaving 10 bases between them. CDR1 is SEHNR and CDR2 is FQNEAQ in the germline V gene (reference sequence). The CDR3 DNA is TGTGCCAGCAGCTTAGCGGGCACCCTTTACGAGCAGTACTTC. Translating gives CASSLAGTLYEQYF.